Here is one T cell receptor (beta chain) with its context. In assigning cohorts, the study relied on participant-reported clinical history. The data are from a study of blood T cell repertoires in COVID-19. Authors' methods: Reference gene primer amplification yielded estimated nucleated cell counts. The repertoire was sequenced with immunoSEQ multiplex PCR; TCRdb's copy has only in-frame clones and lacks some. D and trimming were read from the DNA, whereas the V and J calls and clone size are those reported in that table. Here the sample spans about 330,000 clones, more than 90% being singletons. Germline values: CDR1 MNHEY, CDR2 SVGAGI. CDR3 length equals 14 residues. Trimming cost V 6 bases and J 8 bases, with 14 bases left between them.

The rearrangement joins TRBV6-5 to TRBJ1-6; D is uncertain. The sequence was collected from a woman aged 30 to 39 who had recovered from COVID-19. Sequencing used PBMCs or T cells enriched from blood (not recorded which). The CDR3 loop reads CASSYNAGYSPLHF. CDR3 DNA: TGTGCCAGCAGCTACAATGCGGGATATTCACCCCTCCACTTT.